This T cell receptor (beta chain) came from a study of T cells in Graves' hyperthyroidism and ophthalmopathy. Regarding the study as a whole: Ophthalmopathy could be told apart from stable hyperthyroidism with a 13 V-J model. Appearing also in blood were most of the thyroid clonotypes expanded above 0.001.

Patients with uncontrolled infections, other autoimmune diseases, pregnancy or lactation were excluded. This clonotype has at least ten counts. Its target is unknown. RNA transcripts were the template for amplifying TCR beta CDR3 regions. The HTBI primer set served for first-round RT-PCR of the TCR CDR3. TCRdb passed the multiplex PCR reads through MiXCR, listing each CDR3 protein once. The sample contains fewer than 450,000 distinct CDR3 sequences, roughly 15% of which appear only once. Germline loops: CDR1 SGHRS, CDR2 YFSETQ. V was clipped by 3 bases and J by 3 bases, with 16 bases between them. This CDR3 is built from 16 residues.

This chain uses TRBV5-1 with TRBJ2-1; possible D gene TRBD2, 6 bases. This clonotype was obtained from a woman aged 25 to 45 with Graves' hyperthyroidism that later progressed to Graves' ophthalmopathy. Sample: blood. The CDR3: CASSSASAGYYNEQFF. The CDR3 DNA reads TGCGCCAGCAGCTCCGCCTCGGCGGGATACTACAATGAGCAGTTCTTC.